This T cell receptor (beta chain) was obtained from a study of blood T cell repertoires in COVID-19. The CDR3 consists of 12 residues. CDR1 and CDR2 (germline): SGHDN, FVKESK. This clone was observed once. The germline gene is not matched at one end of the junction; a read error may be the cause. TCRdb's table, derived via immunoSEQ multiplex PCR, lists solely in-frame clones and lacks some. The sample contains 350,000 to 400,000 clones, around 89% of which appear only once. The TCR was taken from a man younger than 30 who had recovered from COVID-19. Sequencing used PBMCs or T cells enriched from blood (not recorded which). This chain joins TRBV14 and TRBJ2-7; no clear D gene. The CDR3 protein is CASSQDGTAMGF. Written as DNA, the CDR3 is TGTGCCAGCAGCCAAGATGGAACAGCAATGGGTTTC.